These T cell receptor beta chains were read from a single sample in a study of regulatory T cells in long-lasting Graves disease. TCRdb re-called the multiplex PCR reads through MiXCR, storing one row per CDR3 protein. Here the sample spans more than 300,000 distinct CDR3 sequences, about 23% being singletons. Sequencing was performed on peripheral blood mononuclear cells (PBMCs), taken when the disease was refractory, from a patient treated with antithyroid drugs. These receptors came from a woman in her 40s with Graves disease. Each CDR3 is given with its conserved first and last residue. A D gene is named only where the DNA matches it firmly. Size is omitted from some rows. Given values are once, few, many or a class for expanded clones.

cdr3_length | clone_size | j_call | d_call | v_call | cdr3_nt | cdr3_aa
15 | - | TRBJ1-5 | - | TRBV12-3/TRBV12-4 | TGTGCCAGCAGTTTGGCAGGGCATCGAGATCAGCCCCAGCATTTT | CASSLAGHRDQPQHF
16 | few | TRBJ2-7 | - | TRBV11-2 | TGTGCCAGCAGCTTTTGGCGGGCAGGCCACTCCTACGAGCAGTACTTC | CASSFWRAGHSYEQYF
15 | many | TRBJ1-4 | TRBD1 | TRBV27 | TGTGCCAGCAGCATAGGGACAGGGACAAATGAAAAACTGTTTTTT | CASSIGTGTNEKLFF
17 | many | TRBJ2-2 | - | TRBV28 | TGTGCCAGCAAAAGTTTACCATCGGCAGGGCGCACCGGGGAGCTGTTTTTT | CASKSLPSAGRTGELFF
16 | many | TRBJ1-2 | - | TRBV11-2 | TGTGCCAGCAGATTCGTGCTTCCGTCAGGGCGCTATGGCTACACCTTC | CASRFVLPSGRYGYTF
14 | many | TRBJ2-7 | - | TRBV27 | TGTGCCAGCAGTTTATTCCCAAGACTCTACGAGCAGTACTTC | CASSLFPRLYEQYF
14 | many | TRBJ1-2 | - | TRBV2 | TGTGCCAGCAGGCCCCCGGGGACCTCCTATGGCTACACCTTC | CASRPPGTSYGYTF
17 | many | TRBJ1-4 | - | TRBV7-9 | TGTGCCAGCAGCGTGAACAGGGTAACTACAAAGGATGAAAAACTGTTTTTT | CASSVNRVTTKDEKLFF
15 | many | TRBJ2-7 | TRBD2 | TRBV28 | TGTGCCAGCAGTTTGTTGGCTAGCGGAGCATACGAGCAGTACTTC | CASSLLASGAYEQYF
14 | many | TRBJ2-7 | TRBD1 | TRBV6-1 | TGTGCCAGCAGTGGGAGACAGGGGCCCCGCGAGCAGTACTTC | CASSGRQGPREQYF
16 | - | TRBJ2-7 | - | TRBV5-1 | TGCGCCAGCAGCGGGGGGGGGACAGGCGGTCTCCACGAGCAGTACTTC | CASSGGGTGGLHEQYF
15 | many | TRBJ1-1 | - | TRBV28 | TGTGCCACCGGCCCGGGTGACGCGTTCTACACTGAAGCTTTCTTT | CATGPGDAFYTEAFF
20 | - | TRBJ2-1 | TRBD1 | TRBV28 | TGTGCCAGTAACCCCTTTGCATCCGGGACAGGGAAGGTCGCCTACAATGAGCAGTTCTTC | CASNPFASGTGKVAYNEQFF
15 | many | TRBJ2-7 | - | TRBV28 | TGTGCCAGCAGTTTATTCGGCGGGCCCTCGGGCGAGCAGTACTTC | CASSLFGGPSGEQYF
16 | few | TRBJ2-2 | TRBD2 | TRBV9 | TGTGCCAGCAGCCCCTCTAGCGGGAGAACCACCGGGGAGCTGTTTTTT | CASSPSSGRTTGELFF
12 | many | TRBJ2-4 | - | TRBV12-3/TRBV12-4 | TGTGCCAGCAGTGTAACCGGGGCTATTCAGTACTTC | CASSVTGAIQYF
15 | few | TRBJ2-2 | - | TRBV15 | TGTGCCACCAGCAGAGAGGCCAGACTCACCGGGGAGCTGTTTTTT | CATSREARLTGELFF
16 | - | TRBJ2-1 | TRBD2 | TRBV11-2 | TGTGCCAGCAGCGCCCGGGGGGGCGGGAGCGGGGATGAGCAGTTCTTC | CASSARGGGSGDEQFF
13 | few | TRBJ1-1 | TRBD1 | TRBV24-1 | TGTGCCACCAGTACAGGGGGGAACACTGAAGCTTTCTTT | CATSTGGNTEAFF
14 | few | TRBJ2-7 | - | TRBV2 | TGTGCATGCAGTGGGGGATCCTTTATCGGCGAGCAGTACTTC | CACSGGSFIGEQYF
13 | many | TRBJ1-1 | - | TRBV7-7 | TGTGCTAGCAGCGTACAGGAGAACACTGAAGCTTTCTTT | CASSVQENTEAFF
18 | - | TRBJ1-1 | - | TRBV20-1 | TGCAGTGCTAGAAATTGGGGGCCGCGGGGCAGGGTGGAAACTGAAGCTTTCTTT | CSARNWGPRGRVETEAFF
15 | few | TRBJ2-5 | - | TRBV27 | TGTGCCAGCAGTGCGACAGAAACTAATCCGGAGACCCAGTACTTC | CASSATETNPETQYF
14 | few | TRBJ2-7 | - | TRBV5-1 | TGCGCCAGCAGTCCCTCGGGGGAGACCTACGAGCAGTACTTC | CASSPSGETYEQYF
14 | many | TRBJ1-1 | - | TRBV5-5 | TGTGCCAGCAGCACCGGACCTAATGAGCCTGAAGCTTTCTTT | CASSTGPNEPEAFF
11 | many | TRBJ1-4 | - | TRBV2 | TGTGCCAGCAGTGGGCAGGGGCGACTGTTTTTT | CASSGQGRLFF
15 | - | TRBJ2-7 | TRBD2 | TRBV7-2 | TGTGCCAGCAGCTCAACTAGCGGGAGATATTACGAGCAGTACTTC | CASSSTSGRYYEQYF
17 | few | TRBJ2-7 | - | TRBV3-1 | TGTGCCAGCAGCCAAGACCCGGGACTTTTTCACTTCTACGAGCAGTACTTC | CASSQDPGLFHFYEQYF
20 | many | TRBJ1-5 | - | TRBV28 | TGTGCCAGCAGTTTGGCCCCCCCAGGGAGGGTACTTGATGGCAATCAGCCCCAGCATTTT | CASSLAPPGRVLDGNQPQHF
14 | - | TRBJ2-1 | TRBD2 | TRBV29-1 | TGCAGCGTACCAACTAGCGGGAGGTTGGGTGAGCAGTTCTTC | CSVPTSGRLGEQFF
13 | many | TRBJ2-5 | TRBD2 | TRBV20-1 | TGCAGTGCTACTAGCGGGAGGAGAGAGACCCAGTACTTC | CSATSGRRETQYF
16 | - | TRBJ1-4 | TRBD1 | TRBV14 | TGTGCCAGCAGCGTCCGCCAAGGGGGCTTACGTGAAAAACTGTTTTTT | CASSVRQGGLREKLFF
17 | - | TRBJ2-5 | - | TRBV4-2 | TGTGCCAGCAGCCAAGTGGGTATTCTAGAGGGGGAAGAGACCCAGTACTTC | CASSQVGILEGEETQYF
13 | many | TRBJ2-5 | - | TRBV10-3 | TGTGCCATCAGTGAAGTCAGGGAAGAGACCCAGTACTTC | CAISEVREETQYF
13 | - | TRBJ2-4 | - | TRBV11-3 | TGTGCCAGCAGCGCCCGAATGGAGGACATTCAGTACTTC | CASSARMEDIQYF
16 | few | TRBJ1-4 | TRBD1 | TRBV5-1 | TGCGCCAGCAGCTTGGAACCGGGACAGGGCTTTGAAAAACTGTTTTTT | CASSLEPGQGFEKLFF
17 | - | TRBJ2-3 | TRBD2 | TRBV19 | TGTGCCAGTAGCACCCCTTTATCGAGCGGGAGACGAGATACGCAGTATTTT | CASSTPLSSGRRDTQYF